This T cell receptor (beta chain) derives from a study of Tregs in tolerant kidney transplant recipients. CDR3 length: 16 amino acids. The ends lost 3 bases at V and 4 bases at J; junction bases unmatched: 7. Germline CDR1 SGHTA, CDR2 FQGNSA. Broader study findings: Antigen-driven expansion was suggested because donor-specific Tregs expanded more than all Tregs in tolerant patients. This study did not directly address biological reproducibility. Some patients' samples used different primers over time, so nucleotide sequences weren't comparable.

This clone was picked up one time. Antigen specificity is unknown. Unstimulated regulatory T cells (CD4+CD25+CD127-), CD4+CD25- non-regulatory cells, CD4 and CD8 cells were FACS-sorted from thawed PBMCs. Profiled with immunoSEQ multiplex PCR; TCRdb holds only in-frame clones, not every one. The profile shows approximately 99,000 clones, around 90% of them singletons. The receptor comes from a human donor who received a combined kidney and bone marrow transplant. This chain connects TRBV7-2 to TRBJ2-7, with 12 bases aligning to TRBD2. The sequencing here drew on CD4+ T cells from blood, taken before the transplant. The CDR3 region is CASSFSRLAGDYEQYF. The CDR3 DNA reads as TGTGCCAGCAGCTTCTCTCGACTAGCGGGGGATTACGAGCAGTACTTC.